This TCR beta chain derives from a study of cytomegalovirus exposure and HLA in healthy donors. The germline CDR1 and CDR2 sequences are MDHEN and SYDVKM. The CDR3 has 18 amino acids. Trimming took 5 bases from V and 1 from J; bases not matched to a gene: 9. Produced via immunoSEQ multiplex PCR; TCRdb's table is partial and in-frame only. The data contain 85,000 to 95,000 clones, roughly 96% of them singletons. About this clone: No antigen is known for it.

Study results and limitations: Reports showed the classifier diagnosing cytomegalovirus status with high specificity and sensitivity.

This receptor was taken from a man younger than 35 in good health and CMV-seronegative. The chain uses TRBV28 and TRBJ2-1; 12 positions agree with TRBD2. The sample comprised PBMCs. The CDR3: CASSVTSGSYESYNEQFF. CDR3 nucleotide sequence: TGTGCCAGCAGTGTGACTAGCGGGAGTTACGAATCCTACAATGAGCAGTTCTTC.